Each of the 28 T cell receptor beta chains below was sequenced from the same sample in a study of OX40 agonist ivuxolimab in advanced cancers. Sequencing used immunoSEQ multiplex PCR; TCRdb keeps in-frame clones, though not all of them. The sample contains more than 50,000 clones, about four fifths of which appear only once. Sequencing used CD4+ or CD8+ T cells sorted from blood, obtained in a trial of the OX40 agonist ivuxolimab. The source of these receptors is an adult with an advanced solid tumor such as melanoma, head and neck, liver or kidney cancer.

V is TRBV2 and J is TRBJ2-2; D is perhaps TRBD1 (6 bases). CDR3 length equals 15 residues. The germline V gene has CDR1 SNHLY and CDR2 FYNNEI. Deletions cut 1 base from V and 4 bases from J, with 10 bases between. This CDR3 reads CASSEDQGFTGELFF. In DNA form, the CDR3 reads TGTGCCAGCAGTGAAGATCAGGGGTTCACCGGGGAGCTGTTTTTT.

The DNA for the CDR3 is TGTGCCAGCAGTGGCGGGGGCCCAAATGGCTACACCTTC. Translated: CASSGGGPNGYTF. V gene TRBV2 combines with J gene TRBJ1-2, with TRBD1 as a possible D gene (6 bases). Germline CDR1 SNHLY, CDR2 FYNNEI. The V end was cut by 4 bases, the J end by 6 bases, with 12 bases between. This CDR3 region has 13 residues.

DNA for the CDR3: TGTGCCAGAAGCAAATTAATGACAGGGGGATTTCAGCCCCAGCATTTT. This gives the protein CARSKLMTGGFQPQHF. The chain has TRBV21-1 and TRBJ1-5; the table's D gene call, TRBD1, was not cross checked with the DNA. TRBV21-1 is marked as a pseudogene. The CDR3 has 16 residues.

The chain combines TRBV4-1 with TRBJ1-4, with 7 bases matching TRBD1. This CDR3 is built from 14 residues. With 2 bases clipped from V and 8 bases from J, the junction kept 5 bases outside the gene matches. Looked up from germline, CDR1 is MGHRA and CDR2 is YSYEKL. The DNA for the CDR3 is TGCGCCAGCAGCCAATTGAGGGGGCAGGAAAAACTGTTTTTT. This codes for CASSQLRGQEKLFF.

The chain carries TRBV5-6 and TRBJ1-3; D is uncertain. V lost 4 bases, J lost 0 bases, and 5 bases lay in between. This CDR3 has 13 residues. Per the germline V gene, CDR1 is SGHDT and CDR2 is YYEEEE. Written as DNA, the CDR3 is TGTGCCAGCAGCCCCGGCTCTGGAAACACCATATATTTT. Amino acid sequence: CASSPGSGNTIYF. Full variable domain (outside the CDR3, taken from reference TRBV5-6 and TRBJ1-3): DAGVTQSPTHLIKTRGQQVTLRCSPKSGHDTVSWYQQALGQGPQFIFQYYEEEERQRGNFPDRFSGHQFPNYSSELNVNALLLGDSALYLCASSPGSGNTIYFGEGSWLTVV.

V and J are TRBV10-3 and TRBJ1-1; 10 bases are a match to TRBD1. This CDR3 comprises 14 residues. V shed 8 bases, J shed 10 bases, and the junction held 13 bases outside the gene matches. CDR1 is ENHRY, CDR2 SYGVKD, per germline. CDR3 region: CAISGTGVFLGAFF. CDR3 in DNA: TGTGCCATCTCCGGGACAGGGGTTTTCCTAGGAGCTTTCTTT.

The rearrangement joins TRBV2 to TRBJ2-7, with 8 bases aligning to TRBD2. The CDR3 sequence is 14 residues long. Germline lookup yields CDR1 SNHLY and CDR2 FYNNEI. V trimming: 7 bases; J trimming: 3 bases; junction bases outside the gene matches: 8. The CDR3 region has the DNA TGTGCCAGCACAGTGACTAGCGAGTACTACGAGCAGTACTTC. Amino acids: CASTVTSEYYEQYF.

This clone was counted a single time. The identical CDR3 is also encoded by other nucleotide sequences in the sample. The chain employs TRBV7-6 and TRBJ2-5, with unresolved D. This CDR3 has 13 residues. Germline V lookup: CDR1 SGHVS, CDR2 FNYEAQ. V lost 1 base, J lost 1 base, and 4 bases lay in between. The CDR3 DNA reads as TGTGCCAGCAGCTTAGGGCGCCAAGAGACCCAGTACTTC. Translation: CASSLGRQETQYF.

This clone was detected only a few times. The chain carries TRBV7-9 and TRBJ2-7, with 8 bases identical to TRBD1. Germline-derived CDR1 and CDR2 are SEHNR and FQNEAQ (reference sequence). The CDR3 extends over 15 amino acids. Trimming at V came to 6 bases and at J to 0 bases, leaving 7 bases not matched to a gene. The CDR3 DNA is TGTGCCAGCAGTCAGACAGGGGATAGCTCCTACGAGCAGTACTTC. It encodes CASSQTGDSSYEQYF.

The chain is built from TRBV6-1 and TRBJ2-2; D perhaps matches TRBD1 (6 bases). Trimming stripped 2 bases from V and 5 bases from J, with 12 bases between. Germline values: CDR1 MNHNS, CDR2 SASEGT. The CDR3 covers 15 residues. This CDR3 is CASSEMDSRTGELFF. The CDR3 region has the DNA TGTGCCAGCAGTGAAATGGACAGCCGAACCGGGGAGCTGTTTTTT.

The V gene is TRBV2, the J gene TRBJ1-4, with a possible D match to TRBD1 (5 bases). CDR1 and CDR2 (germline): SNHLY, FYNNEI. CDR3 length equals 14 residues. Trimming stripped 7 bases from V and 0 bases from J, with 9 bases between. The chain's CDR3 is CASKWTSTNEKLFF. The CDR3, as DNA: TGTGCCAGCAAATGGACATCAACTAATGAAAAACTGTTTTTT. Combining the CDR3 with reference TRBV2 and TRBJ1-4 gives the whole variable domain EPEVTQTPSHQVTQMGQEVILRCVPISNHLYFYWYRQILGQKVEFLVSFYNNEISEKSEIFDDQFSVERPDGSNFTLKIRSTKLEDSAMYFCASKWTSTNEKLFFGSGTQLSVL.

The chain has TRBV9 and TRBJ1-4, with D tentatively TRBD1 (5 bases). The V gene's germline CDR1 is SGDLS and CDR2 YYNGEE. This CDR3 comprises 15 residues. The V and J ends lost 0 bases and 7 bases respectively, with 13 bases between them. Written as DNA, the CDR3 is TGTGCCAGCAGCGTAGGATCAGGGCTCGGTGAAAAACTGTTTTTT. Its translation is CASSVGSGLGEKLFF.

This chain uses TRBV5-5 with TRBJ1-3; D not certain. This CDR3 comprises 14 residues. CDR1 is SGHKS, CDR2 YYEKEE, per germline (reference sequence). V shed 1 base and J shed 0 bases, with 5 bases lying between them. This CDR3 reads CASSLWVSGNTIYF. The DNA of the CDR3 is TGTGCCAGCAGCTTGTGGGTCTCTGGAAACACCATATATTTT.

The chain uses TRBV6-1 and TRBJ1-6; D gene unclear. The CDR3 contains 15 residues. Germline values: CDR1 MNHNS, CDR2 SASEGT. Trimming pared 7 bases from V and 10 bases from J, leaving 20 bases between. The CDR3 is CASTAAATGPSPLHF. The CDR3 DNA reads as TGTGCCAGCACGGCGGCAGCGACCGGACCGTCACCCCTCCACTTT.

This chain links TRBV2 with TRBJ2-6; D not certain. Trimming cost V 6 bases and J 1 base, with 13 bases left between them. CDR1 and CDR2 from the germline V gene are SNHLY and FYNNEI. The CDR3 sequence is 16 residues long. CDR3 region: CASSRPGTSGANVLTF. As DNA, the CDR3 is TGTGCCAGCAGCCGCCCTGGAACTTCTGGGGCCAACGTCCTGACTTTC.

This clone was recorded a few times. The chain couples TRBV28 to TRBJ2-7; 8 bases are shared with TRBD1. The length of the CDR3 is 12 residues. Per germline, CDR1 MDHEN and CDR2 SYDVKM. V was pared by 8 bases and J by 6 bases, with 6 bases of the junction left unmatched. The CDR3 region is CASGAGGFEQYF. The DNA for the CDR3 is TGTGCCAGCGGGGCAGGGGGCTTCGAGCAGTACTTC.

This clone was detected a few times. The chain joins TRBV6-5 to TRBJ1-1; D ambiguous. CDR1 is MNHEY and CDR2 is SVGAGI in the germline V gene. V gave up 6 bases and J gave up 5 bases, with 19 bases separating them. The CDR3 runs to 15 residues. Here the CDR3 DNA reads TGTGCCAGCAGCCCCTTGGTTGGGTTTGGGACTGAAGCTTTCTTT. This translates into CASSPLVGFGTEAFF.

The CDR3 nucleotides are TGTGCCAGCAGTCGGACAGGACGGGATCAGCCCCAGCATTTT. It specifies CASSRTGRDQPQHF. V and J are TRBV6-1 and TRBJ1-5, with TRBD1 identical over 7 bases. Germline-derived CDR1 and CDR2 are MNHNS and SASEGT. The CDR3 is made up of 14 amino acids. V shed 5 bases and J 5 bases; nucleotides not matched to a gene: 6.

With regard to this clone: The junction differs from germline at one of its ends, possibly a read error. This chain links TRBV7-8 with TRBJ2-1; 9 bases are shared with TRBD2. This CDR3 comprises 15 residues. The germline V gene encodes CDR1 SGHVS and CDR2 FQNEAQ. CDR3 in amino acids: CASSLSPLAGTHRVF. In DNA form, the CDR3 reads TGTGCCAGCAGCTTATCCCCCCTAGCGGGAACTCATCGGGTCTTC. The whole variable domain, remainder taken from reference TRBV7-8 and TRBJ2-1, is GAGVSQSPRYKVAKRGQDVALRCDPISGHVSLFWYQQALGQGPEFLTYFQNEAQLDKSGLPSDRFFAERPEGSVSTLKIQRTQQEDSAVYLCASSLSPLAGTHRVFGPGTRLTVL.

The chain's CDR3 is CASSPPVGTGAYEQYF. The DNA for the CDR3 is TGTGCCAGCTCACCACCTGTGGGGACAGGGGCCTACGAGCAGTACTTC. The chain couples TRBV18 to TRBJ2-7, with 10 bases matching TRBD1. Per the germline V gene, CDR1 is KGHSH and CDR2 is LQKENI. J gave up 2 bases and V 0 bases, and 4 bases lay outside the gene matches. The CDR3 totals 16 residues.

The J gene is TRBJ1-3, the V gene TRBV7-9; 7 nucleotides align to TRBD1. The CDR3 sequence is 15 residues long. The trim removed 1 base at V and 2 bases at J, leaving 2 bases unmatched. Germline CDR1 and CDR2: SEHNR and FQNEAQ (reference sequence). CDR3 in amino acids: CASSLETGAGNTIYF. The CDR3 DNA reads as TGTGCCAGCAGCTTAGAAACAGGGGCTGGAAACACCATATATTTT.

This chain uses TRBV6-6 with TRBJ2-1, with D perhaps matching TRBD2 (6 bases). The CDR3 runs 14 residues. Germline V gives CDR1 MNHNY, CDR2 SVGAGI (reference sequence). V was shortened by 0 bases and J by 10 bases, with 13 bases between the two germline ends. CDR3 sequence: CASSYSSGHGEQFF. In nucleotides, the CDR3 is TGTGCCAGCAGTTACTCGAGCGGGCACGGAGAGCAGTTCTTC.

The J gene is TRBJ2-7, the V gene TRBV10-3; D not resolved. This CDR3 is built from 15 residues. The V end lost 2 bases, the J end lost 0 bases, and 11 bases lay between the germline ends. Germline values: CDR1 ENHRY, CDR2 SYGVKD. In nucleotides, the CDR3 is TGTGCCATCAGTGAGGTGTCCCTTTACTCCTACGAGCAGTACTTC. Translated, it gives CAISEVSLYSYEQYF.

This clone has a single count. The chain couples TRBV7-8 to TRBJ1-5; TRBD1 agrees at 8 bases. V was clipped by 2 bases and J by 2 bases; unmatched bases: 8. Germline V gene lookup returns CDR1 SGHVS and CDR2 FQNEAQ. The CDR3 sequence is 17 residues long. The CDR3 DNA follows: TGTGCCAGCAGCTTAACTTCAGGGGGCGATGGCAATCAGCCCCAGCATTTT. Its protein product is CASSLTSGGDGNQPQHF.

The J gene is TRBJ2-7, the V gene TRBV25-1; TRBD1 agrees at 9 bases. V shed 1 base, J shed 8 bases, and the junction held 9 bases outside the gene matches. Germline V lookup: CDR1 MGHDK, CDR2 SYGVNS. The CDR3 is 15 residues long. The CDR3 DNA is TGTGCCAGCAGTGAATCCGCCGGGACAGGGAGAAAGCAGTACTTC. It is translated as CASSESAGTGRKQYF.

The chain uses TRBV30 and TRBJ2-3, with D possibly matching TRBD1 (5 bases). With 4 bases removed from V and 2 bases from J, the gap between germline ends came to 22 bases. The CDR3 covers 17 residues. CDR1 is GTSNPN and CDR2 is SVGIG in the germline V gene (reference sequence). The CDR3 here is CAWKSGISTINTDTQYF. The CDR3 nucleotides read TGTGCCTGGAAATCAGGGATTTCCACGATTAACACAGATACGCAGTATTTT.

In its sample, this clone was seen once. This rearrangement joins TRBV29-1 to TRBJ2-7; TRBD1 is a possible D gene (6 bases). This CDR3 has 14 residues. The V and J ends lost 2 bases and 3 bases respectively, with 14 bases between them. Germline CDR1 is SQVTM and CDR2 is ANQGSEA. The CDR3 loop is CSVEPGDGNYEQYF. CDR3 DNA sequence: TGCAGCGTTGAACCAGGGGACGGTAACTACGAGCAGTACTTC.

The CDR3 bases are TGCGCCAGCAGCTCCAGGGGTTCTATCGCAGATACGCAGTATTTT. Protein sequence: CASSSRGSIADTQYF. This rearrangement joins TRBV5-1 to TRBJ2-3; a possible D gene is TRBD1 (6 bases). V was trimmed by 3 bases and J by 4 bases, leaving 15 bases between them. The CDR3 runs 15 residues. The germline CDR1 and CDR2 sequences are SGHRS and YFSETQ. The full variable domain, completed using reference TRBV5-1 and TRBJ2-3, is KAGVTQTPRYLIKTRGQQVTLSCSPISGHRSVSWYQQTPGQGLQFLFEYFSETQRNKGNFPGRFSGRQFSNSRSEMNVSTLELGDSALYLCASSSRGSIADTQYFGPGTRLTVL.